The clone carrying this TCR beta chain was seen many times. V was clipped by 4 bases and J by 6 bases; unmatched bases: 11. Germline assignment: CDR1 SGHRS and CDR2 YFSETQ. The CDR3 has 15 residues. TCRdb reprocessed the RT-PCR reads via MiXCR and lists one record per CDR3 protein. There are hundreds of thousands of distinct CDR3 sequences in the sample; 14% occur only once, and roughly 4% lies in the top ten. The receptor was derived from a female donor in good health, serving as a healthy control. V and J are TRBV5-1 and TRBJ1-2; 8 bases match TRBD1. The sample taken for sequencing was memory CD4+ T cells from blood. The CDR3 sequence: CASSPTGTGEHGYTF. CDR3 DNA: TGCGCCAGCAGCCCTACCGGGACAGGAGAACATGGCTACACCTTC.